A single TCR beta chain is shown here with its context. This specimen belongs to a study of blood T cell repertoires in COVID-19. At the level of the study: Some COVID-19 samples were acute and others convalescent; all came from the United States, Italy and Spain. From T cells, B-cell-depleted T cells, or PBMCs came the material, which was cDNA or gDNA.

Trimming removed 4 bases at V and 3 bases at J, with 18 bases between. This CDR3 comprises 16 residues. CDR1 SGDLS and CDR2 YYNGEE come from the germline V gene. Authors' analysis steps: Cell counts per sample came from amplifying reference gene primers. The data were produced by immunoSEQ multiplex PCR, yet TCRdb's version contains in-frame clones alone and is incomplete. From that table come the V and J calls and clone size; the DNA was used to work out D and trimming. This sample has approximately 200,000 clones, with approximately 84% found just once. This clonotype originated in a man in his forties with active or convalescent COVID-19. The sequenced material came from peripheral blood. V gene TRBV9 combines with J gene TRBJ2-3; D perhaps matches TRBD2 (7 bases). The CDR3 coding sequence is TGTGCCAGCAGCTCACGGGGGCAGGGAGGGACAGATACGCAGTATTTT. Its protein product is CASSSRGQGGTDTQYF.